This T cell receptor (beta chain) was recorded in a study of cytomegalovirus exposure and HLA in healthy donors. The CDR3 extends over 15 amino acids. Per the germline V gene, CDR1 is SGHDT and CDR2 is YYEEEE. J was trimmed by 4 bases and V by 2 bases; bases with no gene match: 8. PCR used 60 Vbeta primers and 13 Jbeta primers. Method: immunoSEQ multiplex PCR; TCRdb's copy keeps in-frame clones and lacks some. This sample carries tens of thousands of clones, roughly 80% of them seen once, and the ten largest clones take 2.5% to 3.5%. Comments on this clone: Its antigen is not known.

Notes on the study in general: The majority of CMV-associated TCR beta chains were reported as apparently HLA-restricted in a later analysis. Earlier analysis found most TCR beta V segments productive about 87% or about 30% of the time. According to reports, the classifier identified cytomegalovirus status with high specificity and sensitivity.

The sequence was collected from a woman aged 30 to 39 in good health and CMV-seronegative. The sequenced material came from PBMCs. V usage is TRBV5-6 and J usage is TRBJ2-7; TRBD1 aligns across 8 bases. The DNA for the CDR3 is TGTGCCAGCAGCTTTCCCCGGACAGGGAAATACGAGCAGTACTTC. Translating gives CASSFPRTGKYEQYF.